This T cell receptor (beta chain) was captured in a study of control samples from healthy donors and cancer patients. This CDR3 has 15 residues. Germline CDR1 is SGDLS and CDR2 is YYNGEE. V was clipped by 0 bases and J by 3 bases; unmatched bases: 3. TCRdb's table, derived via immunoSEQ multiplex PCR, lists solely in-frame clones and lacks some. This sample has approximately 120,000 clones, with around 87% found just once. This clonotype originated in a man in his sixties in good health. The genes are TRBV9 and TRBJ1-3, with 7 nucleotides matching TRBD1. Sequencing input: blood. CDR3 amino acids: CASSVGQGVGNTIYF. CDR3 sequence (DNA): TGTGCCAGCAGCGTAGGGCAGGGGGTTGGAAACACCATATATTTT.